This T cell receptor beta chain was sequenced during a study of OX40 agonist ivuxolimab in advanced cancers. Study-level information: Patients receiving dose escalation had hepatocellular carcinoma, melanoma, renal cell or head and neck cancer. Among those enrolled, mean age was about 63 years (range roughly 20 to 85) and less than 90% were male.

Repertoires were generated with immunoSEQ multiplex PCR, while TCRdb's copy carries only in-frame clones and drops some. The sample has tens of thousands of clones, about 91% seen once; the top ten hold around 4%. Germline CDR1 and CDR2: MDHEN and SYDVKM. Trimming took 2 bases from V and 2 from J, leaving 14 bases between them. The CDR3 runs 16 residues. The sequence came from an adult with an advanced solid tumor such as melanoma, head and neck, liver or kidney cancer. The chain has TRBV28 and TRBJ2-3, with a tentative D call TRBD1 (5 bases). Sequenced material: CD4+ or CD8+ T cells sorted from blood, taken in a trial of the OX40 agonist ivuxolimab. The CDR3 here is CASSLVLDTTTDTQYF. For the CDR3, the DNA is TGTGCCAGCAGTTTAGTTCTGGACACGACCACAGATACGCAGTATTTT. The whole variable domain, filled in from reference TRBV28 and TRBJ2-3, reads DVKVTQSSRYLVKRTGEKVFLECVQDMDHENMFWYRQDPGLGLRLIYFSYDVKMKEKGDIPEGYSVSREKKERFSLILESASTNQTSMYLCASSLVLDTTTDTQYFGPGTRLTVL.